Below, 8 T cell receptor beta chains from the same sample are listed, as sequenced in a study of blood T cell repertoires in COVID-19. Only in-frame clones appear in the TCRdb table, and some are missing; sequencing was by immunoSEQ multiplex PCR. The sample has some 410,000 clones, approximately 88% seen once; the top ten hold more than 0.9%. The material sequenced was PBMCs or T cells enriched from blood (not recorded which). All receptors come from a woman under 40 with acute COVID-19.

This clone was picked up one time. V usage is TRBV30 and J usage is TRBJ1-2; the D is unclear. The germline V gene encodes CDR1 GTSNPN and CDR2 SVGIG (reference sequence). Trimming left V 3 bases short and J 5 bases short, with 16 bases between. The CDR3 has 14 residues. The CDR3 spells CAWRFGGTRYGYTF. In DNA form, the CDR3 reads TGTGCCTGGAGATTCGGAGGAACTAGGTATGGCTACACCTTC.

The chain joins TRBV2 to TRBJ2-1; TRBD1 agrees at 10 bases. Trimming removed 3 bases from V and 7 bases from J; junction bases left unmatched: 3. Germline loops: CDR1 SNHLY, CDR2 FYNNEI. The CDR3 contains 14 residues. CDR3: CASSDDRGRNEQFF. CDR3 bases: TGTGCCAGCAGTGATGACAGGGGGCGGAATGAGCAGTTCTTC.

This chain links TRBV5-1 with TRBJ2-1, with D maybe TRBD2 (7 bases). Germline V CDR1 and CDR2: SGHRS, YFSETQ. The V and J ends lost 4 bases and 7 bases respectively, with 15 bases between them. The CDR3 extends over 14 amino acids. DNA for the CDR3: TGCGCCAGCAGCGTGTTGGCGGGGGCGAATGAGCAGTTCTTC. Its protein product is CASSVLAGANEQFF.

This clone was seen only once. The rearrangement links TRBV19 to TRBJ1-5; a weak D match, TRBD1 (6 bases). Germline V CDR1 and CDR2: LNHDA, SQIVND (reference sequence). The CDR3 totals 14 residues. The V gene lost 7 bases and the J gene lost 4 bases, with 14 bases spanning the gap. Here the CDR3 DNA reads TGTGCCAGTACCCAAAACAGGGCAAATCAGCCCCAGCATTTT. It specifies CASTQNRANQPQHF.

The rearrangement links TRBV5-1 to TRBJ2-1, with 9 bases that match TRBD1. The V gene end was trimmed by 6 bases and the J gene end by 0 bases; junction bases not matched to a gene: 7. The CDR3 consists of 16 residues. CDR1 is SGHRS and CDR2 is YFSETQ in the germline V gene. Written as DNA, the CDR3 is TGCGCCAGCACCCGGGACAGGGTGGGCTCCTACAATGAGCAGTTCTTC. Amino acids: CASTRDRVGSYNEQFF.

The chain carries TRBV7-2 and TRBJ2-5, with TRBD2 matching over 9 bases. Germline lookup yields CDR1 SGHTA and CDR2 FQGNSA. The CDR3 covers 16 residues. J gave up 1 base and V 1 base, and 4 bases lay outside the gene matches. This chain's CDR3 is CASSLEAGGIQETQYF. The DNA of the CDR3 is TGTGCCAGCAGCTTAGAGGCGGGGGGGATCCAAGAGACCCAGTACTTC.

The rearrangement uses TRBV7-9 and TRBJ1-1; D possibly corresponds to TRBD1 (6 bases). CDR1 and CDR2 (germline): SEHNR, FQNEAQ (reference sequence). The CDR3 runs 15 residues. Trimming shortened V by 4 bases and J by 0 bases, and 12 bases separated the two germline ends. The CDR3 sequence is CASSSTTGLNTEAFF. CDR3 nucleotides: TGTGCCAGCAGCTCTACAACAGGGCTGAACACTGAAGCTTTCTTT.

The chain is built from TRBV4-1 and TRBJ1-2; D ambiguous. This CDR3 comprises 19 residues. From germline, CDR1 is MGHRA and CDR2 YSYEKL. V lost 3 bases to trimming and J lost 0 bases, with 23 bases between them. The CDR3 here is CASSQRAIIGLGTNYGYTF. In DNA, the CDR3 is TGCGCCAGCAGCCAGAGGGCTATTATAGGCTTGGGGACTAACTATGGCTACACCTTC.